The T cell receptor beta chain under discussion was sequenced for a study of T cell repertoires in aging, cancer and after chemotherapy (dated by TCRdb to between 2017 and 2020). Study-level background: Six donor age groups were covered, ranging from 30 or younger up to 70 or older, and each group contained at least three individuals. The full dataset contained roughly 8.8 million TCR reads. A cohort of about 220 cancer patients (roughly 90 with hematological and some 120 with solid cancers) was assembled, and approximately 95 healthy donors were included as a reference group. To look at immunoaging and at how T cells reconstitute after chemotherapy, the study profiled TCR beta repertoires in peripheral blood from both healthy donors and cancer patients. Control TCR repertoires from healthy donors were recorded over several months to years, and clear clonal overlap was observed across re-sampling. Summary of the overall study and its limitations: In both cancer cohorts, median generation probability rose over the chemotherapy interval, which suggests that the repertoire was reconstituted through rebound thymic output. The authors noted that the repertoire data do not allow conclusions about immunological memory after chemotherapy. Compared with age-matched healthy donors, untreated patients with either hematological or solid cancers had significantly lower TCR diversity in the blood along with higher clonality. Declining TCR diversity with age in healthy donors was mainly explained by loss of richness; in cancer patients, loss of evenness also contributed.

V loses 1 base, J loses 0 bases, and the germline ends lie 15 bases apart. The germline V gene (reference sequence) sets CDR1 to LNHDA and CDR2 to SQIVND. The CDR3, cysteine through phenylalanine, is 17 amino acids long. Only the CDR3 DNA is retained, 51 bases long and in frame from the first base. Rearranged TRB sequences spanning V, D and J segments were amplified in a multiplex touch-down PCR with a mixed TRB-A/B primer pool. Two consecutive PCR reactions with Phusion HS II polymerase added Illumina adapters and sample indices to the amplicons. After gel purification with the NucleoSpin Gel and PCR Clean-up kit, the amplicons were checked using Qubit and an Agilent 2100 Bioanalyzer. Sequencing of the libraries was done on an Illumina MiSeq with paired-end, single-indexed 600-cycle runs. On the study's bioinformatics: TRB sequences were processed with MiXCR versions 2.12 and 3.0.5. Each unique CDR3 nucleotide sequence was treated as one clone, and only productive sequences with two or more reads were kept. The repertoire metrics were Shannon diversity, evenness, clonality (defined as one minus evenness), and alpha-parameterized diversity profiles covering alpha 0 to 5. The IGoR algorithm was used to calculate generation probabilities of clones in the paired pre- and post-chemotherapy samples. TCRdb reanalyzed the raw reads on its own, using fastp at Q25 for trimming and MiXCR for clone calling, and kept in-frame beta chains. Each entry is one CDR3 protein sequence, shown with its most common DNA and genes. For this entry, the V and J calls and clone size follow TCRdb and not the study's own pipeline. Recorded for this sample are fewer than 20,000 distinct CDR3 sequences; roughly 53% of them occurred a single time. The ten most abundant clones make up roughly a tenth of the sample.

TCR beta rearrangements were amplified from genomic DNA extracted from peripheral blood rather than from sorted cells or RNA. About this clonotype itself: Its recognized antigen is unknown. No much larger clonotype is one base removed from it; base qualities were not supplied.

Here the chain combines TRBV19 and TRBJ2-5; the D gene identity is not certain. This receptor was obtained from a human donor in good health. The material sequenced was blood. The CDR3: CASSIGSAATYQETQYF. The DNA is TGTGCCAGTAGTATAGGATCGGCGGCCACGTACCAAGAGACCCAGTACTTC.